What follows describes a single TCR beta chain. This entry belongs to a study of blood T cell repertoires in COVID-19. Profiled with immunoSEQ multiplex PCR; TCRdb holds only in-frame clones, not every one. In the table there are around 75,000 clones, 88% of which are singletons. The ends lost 3 bases at V and 9 bases at J; junction bases unmatched: 6. The CDR3 consists of 12 residues. Looked up from germline, CDR1 is DFQATT and CDR2 is SNEGSKA (reference sequence). This chain links TRBV20-1 with TRBJ2-7; 9 nucleotides line up with TRBD2. The specimen was peripheral blood. The source is a human donor in a cohort sampled during active COVID-19. The CDR3, as DNA: TGCAGTGCTAGTGGGACTAGCATTGGGCAGTACTTC. This gives the protein CSASGTSIGQYF.